What follows is one TCR beta chain and its context. CDR1 and CDR2 (germline): PRHDT, FYEKMQ (reference sequence). This CDR3 spans 14 amino acids. The V segment lost 4 bases and the J segment 4 bases; nucleotides outside the gene matches: 6. This record comes from a study of blood T cell repertoires in COVID-19. Study in general: Sample material is recorded as cDNA or gDNA derived from T cells, B-cell-depleted T cells, or PBMCs.

Participants' reported clinical history set cohort assignment. What the recovered Cohort 3 donors had was two negative PCRs, clearance, or symptom resolution. Under the authors' procedure: Reference gene primer amplification yielded estimated nucleated cell counts. Method: immunoSEQ multiplex PCR; TCRdb's copy keeps in-frame clones and lacks some. The DNA was the basis for D and trimming; V, J and clone size are from that table. The sample yields fewer than 500,000 clones, around 91% seen once. The TCR comes from a man aged 25 to 45 who had recovered from COVID-19. This sequence joins TRBV13 and TRBJ1-2, with 7 bases fitting TRBD1. Sequencing was performed on PBMCs or T cells enriched from blood (not recorded which). CDR3 nucleotides: TGTGCCAGCAGCTCCCTGACAGGGAGCTATGGCTACACCTTC. Amino acid sequence: CASSSLTGSYGYTF. Complete variable domain (other parts from reference TRBV13 and TRBJ1-2): AAGVIQSPRHLIKEKRETATLKCYPIPRHDTVYWYQQGPGQDPQFLISFYEKMQSDKGSIPDRFSAQQFSDYHSELNMSSLELGDSALYFCASSSLTGSYGYTFGSGTRLTVV.